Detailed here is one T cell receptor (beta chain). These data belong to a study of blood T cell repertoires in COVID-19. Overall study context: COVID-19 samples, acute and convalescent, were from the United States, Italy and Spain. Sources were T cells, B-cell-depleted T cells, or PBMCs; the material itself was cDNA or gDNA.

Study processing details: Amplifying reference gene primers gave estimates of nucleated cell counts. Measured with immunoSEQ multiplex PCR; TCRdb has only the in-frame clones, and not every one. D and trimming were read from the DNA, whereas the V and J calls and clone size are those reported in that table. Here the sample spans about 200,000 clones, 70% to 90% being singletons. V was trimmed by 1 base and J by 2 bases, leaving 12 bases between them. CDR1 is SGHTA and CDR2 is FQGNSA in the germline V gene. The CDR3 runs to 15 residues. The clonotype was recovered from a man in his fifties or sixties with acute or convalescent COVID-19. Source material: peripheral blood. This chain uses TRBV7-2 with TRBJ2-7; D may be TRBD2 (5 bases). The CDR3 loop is CASSLVSGKPYEQYF. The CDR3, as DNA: TGTGCCAGCAGCTTAGTGTCCGGGAAACCCTACGAGCAGTACTTC.